These 8 T cell receptor beta chains share one sample of origin, sequenced in a study of Ad26.COV2.S vaccination and SARS-CoV-2 variants. Profiling relied on immunoSEQ multiplex PCR, and the TCRdb table lists in-frame clones only, not all of them. The sample lists some 290,000 clones, about 86% occurring once. The treatment denotes: roughly 19 received Ad26.COV2.S at low or high dose, single or two shots; several received placebo; per-sample allocation not given. Day 63 following the first vaccine or placebo injection was when the samples were taken. This material consisted of peripheral blood, taken in a trial of Ad26.COV2.S vaccine versus placebo. The origin of the receptors is a person between 18 and 60 years old who received the Ad26.COV2.S COVID-19 vaccine or a placebo.

With respect to this clone: Distinct nucleotide sequences in the sample also encode this CDR3. V usage is TRBV19 and J usage is TRBJ2-3; 10 bases line up with TRBD1. The CDR3 runs to 14 residues. Germline values: CDR1 LNHDA, CDR2 SQIVND (reference sequence). V was clipped by 8 bases and J by 4 bases; unmatched bases: 6. This chain's CDR3 is CASRDRGRADTQYF. CDR3 nucleotide sequence: TGTGCCAGTCGCGACAGGGGGCGGGCAGATACGCAGTATTTT.

The chain joins TRBV6-2 or TRBV6-3 to TRBJ1-1; D perhaps matches TRBD1 (5 bases). Trimming pared 2 bases from V and 1 base from J, leaving 11 bases between. The CDR3 runs to 15 residues. Germline CDR1 MNHEY, CDR2 SVGEGT. CDR3 residues: CASSYRGLKNTEAFF. The CDR3, as DNA: TGTGCCAGCAGTTACCGGGGACTGAAGAACACTGAAGCTTTCTTT.

This chain links TRBV7-2 with TRBJ1-4; 8 bases map to TRBD1. The germline V gene encodes CDR1 SGHTA and CDR2 FQGNSA. The CDR3 is 14 residues long. V trimming: 1 base; J trimming: 8 bases; junction bases outside the gene matches: 3. CDR3: CASSLGQGSEKLFF. DNA for the CDR3: TGTGCCAGCAGCTTAGGACAGGGGTCCGAAAAACTGTTTTTT.

Only one count was recorded for this clone. In the same sample, other DNA sequences code for this CDR3. The V gene is TRBV5-1, the J gene TRBJ1-2, with D hard to call. Germline loops: CDR1 SGHRS, CDR2 YFSETQ. V lost 0 bases and J 3 bases, leaving 6 bases between the germline ends. The CDR3 spans 13 residues. The DNA of the CDR3 is TGCGCCAGCAGCTTGGATGGAGACTATGGCTACACCTTC. It translates to CASSLDGDYGYTF.

The table lists this clone with a few counts. V usage is TRBV12-3 or TRBV12-4 and J usage is TRBJ2-1; 8 nucleotides match TRBD2. V shed 7 bases and J 10 bases; nucleotides not matched to a gene: 9. This CDR3 contains 13 residues. This chain's CDR3 is CASTPASGLEQFF. CDR3 sequence (DNA): TGTGCCAGCACACCGGCTAGCGGGCTCGAGCAGTTCTTC.

The V and J genes are TRBV7-9 and TRBJ1-6; D might be TRBD1 (6 bases). The germline CDR1 and CDR2 sequences are SEHNR and FQNEAQ (reference sequence). The V gene lost 5 bases and the J gene lost 10 bases, with 15 bases spanning the gap. The CDR3 sequence is 14 residues long. CDR3 nucleotide sequence: TGTGCCAGCAGCCGAGGACAGATAGGATCACCCCTCCACTTT. Its translation is CASSRGQIGSPLHF. Together with reference TRBV7-9 and TRBJ1-6, the CDR3 gives the full variable domain: DTGVSQNPRHKITKRGQNVTFRCDPISEHNRLYWYRQTLGQGPEFLTYFQNEAQLEKSRLLSDRFSAERPKGSFSTLEIQRTEQGDSAMYLCASSRGQIGSPLHFGNGTRLTVT.

The V gene is TRBV20-1, the J gene TRBJ1-1, with 7 bases fitting TRBD1. Germline lookup yields CDR1 DFQATT and CDR2 SNEGSKA (reference sequence). V lost 7 bases to trimming and J lost 1 base; unmatched junction nucleotides: 0. This CDR3 has 11 residues. CDR3 residues: CSDRGNTEAFF. The CDR3 DNA follows: TGCAGTGACAGGGGGAACACTGAAGCTTTCTTT.

The V and J genes are TRBV27 and TRBJ2-7; 8 bases are shared with TRBD1. CDR1 MNHEY and CDR2 SMNVEV come from the germline V gene (reference sequence). CDR3 size: 14 residues. The V gene end was trimmed by 6 bases and the J gene end by 4 bases; junction bases not matched to a gene: 8. The CDR3 DNA sequence: TGTGCCAGCAGACGGACAGGGACCTGGTACGAGCAGTACTTC. It yields the protein CASRRTGTWYEQYF.